Listed below are T cell receptor beta chains from one sample, sequenced in a study of cytomegalovirus exposure and HLA in healthy donors. Produced via immunoSEQ multiplex PCR; TCRdb's table is partial and in-frame only. Of approximately 100,000 clones in the sample, around 70% were seen once. The sequenced sample was PBMCs. The origin of the receptors is a female donor in good health and CMV-seronegative. The CDR3 runs from the conserved cysteine through the conserved F or W. A D gene is named only where the DNA matches it firmly.

d_call	v_call	cdr3_aa
TRBD2	TRBV6-5	CASSPRGIAKNIQYF
TRBD1	TRBV28	CASTGTGTYEQYF
.	TRBV2	CASRSGLRDTEAFF
TRBD1	TRBV19	CASSMRTGPGYTF
TRBD1	TRBV5-6	CASSLGTGASYEQYF
.	TRBV5-1	CASSLGPQGVEKLFF
.	TRBV2	CASRESGGAGGYTF
TRBD1	TRBV10-3	CAIANLGQAINEQFF
TRBD1	TRBV5-6	CASSAGQGAYEQYF
TRBD2	TRBV28	CASSLLAGATYEQYF